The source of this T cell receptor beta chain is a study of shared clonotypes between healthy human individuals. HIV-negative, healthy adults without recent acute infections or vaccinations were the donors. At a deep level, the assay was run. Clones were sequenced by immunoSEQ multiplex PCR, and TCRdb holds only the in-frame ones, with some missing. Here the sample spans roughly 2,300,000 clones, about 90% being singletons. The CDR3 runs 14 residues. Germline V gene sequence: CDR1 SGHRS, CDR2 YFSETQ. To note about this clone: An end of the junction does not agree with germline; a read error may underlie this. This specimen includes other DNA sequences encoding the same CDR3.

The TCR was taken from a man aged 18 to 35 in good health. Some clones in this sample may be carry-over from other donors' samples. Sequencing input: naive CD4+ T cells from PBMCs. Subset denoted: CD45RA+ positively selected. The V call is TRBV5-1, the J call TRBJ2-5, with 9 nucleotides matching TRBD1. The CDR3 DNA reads TGCGCCAGCAGTTTGGGGGACAGGGCGGAGACCCAGTACTTC. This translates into CASSLGDRAETQYF.